What follows is one TCR beta chain and its context. Antigen unknown. This entry belongs to a study of cytomegalovirus exposure and HLA in healthy donors. Findings and limits, study-wide: In a later analysis, TCR association rates varied by HLA locus: DRB1 most, HLA-C fewest. Within an earlier analysis, most TCR beta V segments proved productive either about 87% or about 30% of the time. Despite most TCR sequences being rare, some public TCRs occurred in many donors.

V gave up 0 bases and J gave up 4 bases, with 10 bases separating them. From germline, CDR1 is SGHRS and CDR2 YFSETQ. CDR3 length equals 15 residues. Primers for the PCR totalled 60 Vbeta and 13 Jbeta. This table comes from immunoSEQ multiplex PCR, and its TCRdb copy is limited to in-frame clones, with some not included. The sample includes more than 130,000 clones, about four fifths of them seen just once. Sequencing was performed on PBMCs. This receptor was taken from a man aged 25 to 40 in good health and CMV-seronegative. The chain carries TRBV5-1 and TRBJ2-2; D not resolved. The CDR3: CASSLAVGITGELFF. Written as DNA, the CDR3 is TGCGCCAGCAGCTTGGCCGTGGGCATCACCGGGGAGCTGTTTTTT.